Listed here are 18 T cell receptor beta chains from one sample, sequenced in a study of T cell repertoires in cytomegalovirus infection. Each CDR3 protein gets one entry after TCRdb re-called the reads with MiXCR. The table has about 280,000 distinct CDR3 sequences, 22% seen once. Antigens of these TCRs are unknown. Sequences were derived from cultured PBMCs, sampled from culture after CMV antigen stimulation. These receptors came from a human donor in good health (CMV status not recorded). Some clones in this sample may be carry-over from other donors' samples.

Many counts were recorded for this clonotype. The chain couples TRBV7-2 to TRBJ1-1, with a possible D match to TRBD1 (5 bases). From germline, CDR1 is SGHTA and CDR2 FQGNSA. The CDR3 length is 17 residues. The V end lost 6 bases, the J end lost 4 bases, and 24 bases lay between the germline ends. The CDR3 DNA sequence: TGTGCCAGCAGACCCCCCCGGGGCAGGCAAAGGGGCACTGAAGCTTTCTTT. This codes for CASRPPRGRQRGTEAFF. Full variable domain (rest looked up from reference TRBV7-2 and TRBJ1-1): GAGVSQSPSNKVTEKGKDVELRCDPISGHTALYWYRQSLGQGLEFLIYFQGNSAPDKSGLPSDRFSAERTGGSVSTLTIQRTQQEDSAVYLCASRPPRGRQRGTEAFFGQGTRLTVV.

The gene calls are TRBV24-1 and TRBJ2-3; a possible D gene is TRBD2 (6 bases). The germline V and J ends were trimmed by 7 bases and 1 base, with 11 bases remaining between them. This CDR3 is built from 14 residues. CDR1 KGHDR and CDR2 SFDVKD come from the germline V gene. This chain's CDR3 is CATSSGHRTDTQYF. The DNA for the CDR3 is TGTGCCACCAGCAGCGGGCATCGCACAGATACGCAGTATTTT.

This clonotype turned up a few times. CDR3 loop: CASRKDRGISTGELFF. The DNA for the CDR3 is TGTGCCAGCAGGAAGGACAGGGGAATTTCGACCGGGGAGCTGTTTTTT. This chain connects TRBV28 to TRBJ2-2; the match to TRBD1 covers 9 bases. The CDR3 is 16 amino acids. CDR1 and CDR2 (germline): MDHEN, SYDVKM. Trimming removed 6 bases from V and 5 bases from J; junction bases left unmatched: 10.

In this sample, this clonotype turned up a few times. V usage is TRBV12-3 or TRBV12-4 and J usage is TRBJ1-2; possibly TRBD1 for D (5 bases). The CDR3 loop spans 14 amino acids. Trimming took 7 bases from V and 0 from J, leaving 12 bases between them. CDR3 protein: CASTFGGANYGYTF. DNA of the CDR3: TGTGCCAGCACCTTCGGGGGGGCTAACTATGGCTACACCTTC.

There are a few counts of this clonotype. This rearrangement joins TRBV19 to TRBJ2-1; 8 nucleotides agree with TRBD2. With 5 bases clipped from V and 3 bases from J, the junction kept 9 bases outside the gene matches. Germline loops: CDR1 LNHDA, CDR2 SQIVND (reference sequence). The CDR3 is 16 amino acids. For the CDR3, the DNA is TGTGCCAGTAGTCGAGCGGGAGCAACTGTCTACAATGAGCAGTTCTTC. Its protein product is CASSRAGATVYNEQFF.

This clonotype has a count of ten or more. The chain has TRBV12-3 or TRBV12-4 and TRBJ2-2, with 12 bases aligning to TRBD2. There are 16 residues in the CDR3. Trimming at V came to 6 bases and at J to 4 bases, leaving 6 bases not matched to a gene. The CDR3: CASRPGLAGPTGELFF. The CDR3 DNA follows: TGTGCCAGCAGACCTGGACTAGCGGGACCCACCGGGGAGCTGTTTTTT.

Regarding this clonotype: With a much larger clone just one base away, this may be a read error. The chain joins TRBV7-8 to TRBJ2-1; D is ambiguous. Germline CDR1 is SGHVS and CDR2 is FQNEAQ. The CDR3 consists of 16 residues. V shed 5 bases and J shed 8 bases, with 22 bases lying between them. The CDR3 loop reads CASSPPGRTLSDEQFF. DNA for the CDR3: TGTGCCAGCAGCCCCCCGGGCAGGACCCTCTCAGATGAGCAGTTCTTC.

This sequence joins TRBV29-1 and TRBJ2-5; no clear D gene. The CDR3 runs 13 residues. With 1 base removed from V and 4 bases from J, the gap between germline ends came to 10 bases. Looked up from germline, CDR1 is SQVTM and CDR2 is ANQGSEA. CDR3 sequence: CSVEVRARETQYF. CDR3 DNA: TGCAGCGTTGAAGTTCGGGCGAGAGAGACCCAGTACTTC.

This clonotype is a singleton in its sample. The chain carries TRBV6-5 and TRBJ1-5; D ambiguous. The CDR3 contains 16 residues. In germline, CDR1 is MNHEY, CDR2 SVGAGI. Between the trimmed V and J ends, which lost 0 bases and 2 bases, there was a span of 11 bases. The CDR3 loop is CASSYSGGKGNQPQHF. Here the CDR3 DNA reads TGTGCCAGCAGTTACTCGGGAGGGAAGGGCAATCAGCCCCAGCATTTT.

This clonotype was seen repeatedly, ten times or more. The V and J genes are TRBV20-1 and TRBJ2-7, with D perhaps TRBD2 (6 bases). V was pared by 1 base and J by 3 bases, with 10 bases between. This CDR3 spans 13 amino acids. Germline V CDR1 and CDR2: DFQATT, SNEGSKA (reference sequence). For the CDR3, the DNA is TGCAGTGCTAGAGGGGGGGACCGCTACGAGCAGTACTTC. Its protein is CSARGGDRYEQYF.

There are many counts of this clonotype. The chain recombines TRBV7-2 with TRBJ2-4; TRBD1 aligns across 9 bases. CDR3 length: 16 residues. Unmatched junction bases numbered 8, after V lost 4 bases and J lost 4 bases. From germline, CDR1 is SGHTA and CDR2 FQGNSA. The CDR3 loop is CASSSAGQGKKNIQYF. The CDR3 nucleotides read TGTGCCAGCAGCTCAGCGGGACAGGGCAAGAAAAACATTCAGTACTTC. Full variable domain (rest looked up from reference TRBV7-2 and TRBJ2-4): GAGVSQSPSNKVTEKGKDVELRCDPISGHTALYWYRQSLGQGLEFLIYFQGNSAPDKSGLPSDRFSAERTGGSVSTLTIQRTQQEDSAVYLCASSSAGQGKKNIQYFGAGTRLSVL.

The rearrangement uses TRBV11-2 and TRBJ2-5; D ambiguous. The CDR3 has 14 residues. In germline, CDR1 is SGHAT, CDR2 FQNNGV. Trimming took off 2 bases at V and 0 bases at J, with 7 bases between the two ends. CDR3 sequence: CASSLFQYQETQYF. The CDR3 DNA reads TGTGCCAGCAGCTTATTTCAGTACCAAGAGACCCAGTACTTC.

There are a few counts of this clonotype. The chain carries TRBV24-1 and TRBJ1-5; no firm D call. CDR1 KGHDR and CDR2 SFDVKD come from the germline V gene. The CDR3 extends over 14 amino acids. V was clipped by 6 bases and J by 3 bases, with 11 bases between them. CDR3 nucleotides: TGTGCCACCAGTACCGGGTTGGTCAATCAGCCCCAGCATTTT. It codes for CATSTGLVNQPQHF.

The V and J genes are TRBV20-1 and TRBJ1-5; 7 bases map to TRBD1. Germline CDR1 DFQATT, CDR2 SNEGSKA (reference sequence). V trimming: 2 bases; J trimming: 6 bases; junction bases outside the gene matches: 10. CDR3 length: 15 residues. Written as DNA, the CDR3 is TGCAGTGCTAGACCGGAGACAGGGTCACTTCAGCCCCAGCATTTT. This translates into CSARPETGSLQPQHF.

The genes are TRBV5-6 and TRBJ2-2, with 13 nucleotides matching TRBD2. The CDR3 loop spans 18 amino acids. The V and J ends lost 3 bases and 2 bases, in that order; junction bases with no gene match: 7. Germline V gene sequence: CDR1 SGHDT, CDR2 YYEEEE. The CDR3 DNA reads TGTGCCAGCAGCTGGAGGGGACTAGCGGGACCCAACACCGGGGAGCTGTTTTTT. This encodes CASSWRGLAGPNTGELFF.

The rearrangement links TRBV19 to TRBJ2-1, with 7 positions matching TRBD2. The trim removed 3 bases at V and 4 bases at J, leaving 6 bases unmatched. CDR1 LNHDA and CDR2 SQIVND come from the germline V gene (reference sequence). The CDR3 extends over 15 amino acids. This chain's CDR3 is CASSMGGLQYNEQFF. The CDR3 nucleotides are TGTGCCAGTAGTATGGGGGGACTACAGTACAATGAGCAGTTCTTC.

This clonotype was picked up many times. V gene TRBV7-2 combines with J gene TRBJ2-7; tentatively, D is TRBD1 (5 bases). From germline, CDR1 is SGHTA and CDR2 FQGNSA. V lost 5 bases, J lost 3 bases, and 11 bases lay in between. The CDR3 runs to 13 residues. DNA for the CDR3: TGTGCCAGCAGCAGGACACTGGACTACGAGCAGTACTTC. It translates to CASSRTLDYEQYF.

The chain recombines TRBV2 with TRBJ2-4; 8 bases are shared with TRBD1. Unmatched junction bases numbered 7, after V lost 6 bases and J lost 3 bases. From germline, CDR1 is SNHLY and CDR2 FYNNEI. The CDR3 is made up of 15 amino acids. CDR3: CASRADRGGKNIQYF. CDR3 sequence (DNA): TGTGCCAGCAGGGCCGACAGGGGTGGCAAAAACATTCAGTACTTC.